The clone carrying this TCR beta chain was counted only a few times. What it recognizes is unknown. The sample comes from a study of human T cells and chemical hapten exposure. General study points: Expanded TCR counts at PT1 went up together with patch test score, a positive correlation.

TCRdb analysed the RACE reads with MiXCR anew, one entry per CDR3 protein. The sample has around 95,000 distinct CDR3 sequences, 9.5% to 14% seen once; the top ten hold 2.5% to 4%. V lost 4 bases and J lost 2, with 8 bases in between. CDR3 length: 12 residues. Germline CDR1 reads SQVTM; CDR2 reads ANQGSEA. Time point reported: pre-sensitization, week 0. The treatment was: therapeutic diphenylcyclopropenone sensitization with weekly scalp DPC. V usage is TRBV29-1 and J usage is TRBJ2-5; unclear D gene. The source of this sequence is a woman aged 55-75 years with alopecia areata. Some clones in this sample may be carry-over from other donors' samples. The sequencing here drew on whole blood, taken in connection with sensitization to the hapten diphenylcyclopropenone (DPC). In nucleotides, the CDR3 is TGCAGCGTTGGGGTAGAGCAAGAGACCCAGTACTTC. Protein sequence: CSVGVEQETQYF.